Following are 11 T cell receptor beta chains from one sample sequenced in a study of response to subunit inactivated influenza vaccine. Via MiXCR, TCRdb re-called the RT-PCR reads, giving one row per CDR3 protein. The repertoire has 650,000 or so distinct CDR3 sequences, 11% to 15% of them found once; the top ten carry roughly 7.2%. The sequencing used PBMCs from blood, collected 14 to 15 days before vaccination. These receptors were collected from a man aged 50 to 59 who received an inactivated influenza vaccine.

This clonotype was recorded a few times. The CDR3 is CASSESKYETQYF. The CDR3 region has the DNA TGCGCCAGCAGTGAGTCGAAATATGAGACCCAGTACTTC. The rearrangement links TRBV10-2 to TRBJ2-5; D is uncertain. Looked up from germline, CDR1 is WSHSY and CDR2 is SAAADI. Trimming removed 0 bases at V and 5 bases at J, with 7 bases between. This CDR3 has 13 residues.

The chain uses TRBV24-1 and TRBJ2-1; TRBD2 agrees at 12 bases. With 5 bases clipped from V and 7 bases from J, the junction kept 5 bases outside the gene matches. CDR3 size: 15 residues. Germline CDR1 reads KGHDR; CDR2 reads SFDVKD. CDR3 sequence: CATSVLAGGLNEQFF. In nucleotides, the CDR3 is TGTGCCACCAGTGTCCTAGCGGGGGGGCTAAATGAGCAGTTCTTC.

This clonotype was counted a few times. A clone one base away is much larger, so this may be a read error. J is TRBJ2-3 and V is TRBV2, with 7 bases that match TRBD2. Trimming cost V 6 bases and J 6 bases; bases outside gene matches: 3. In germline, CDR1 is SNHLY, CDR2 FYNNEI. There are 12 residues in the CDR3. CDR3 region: CASSTGGDTQYF. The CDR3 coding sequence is TGTGCCAGCAGCACCGGGGGGGATACGCAGTATTTT.

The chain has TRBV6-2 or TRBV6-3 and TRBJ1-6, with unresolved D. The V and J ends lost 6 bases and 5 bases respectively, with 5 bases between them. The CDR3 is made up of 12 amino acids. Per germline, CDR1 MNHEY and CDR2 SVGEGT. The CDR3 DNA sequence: TGTGCCAGCAGCGGGCATAATTCACCCCTCCACTTT. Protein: CASSGHNSPLHF.

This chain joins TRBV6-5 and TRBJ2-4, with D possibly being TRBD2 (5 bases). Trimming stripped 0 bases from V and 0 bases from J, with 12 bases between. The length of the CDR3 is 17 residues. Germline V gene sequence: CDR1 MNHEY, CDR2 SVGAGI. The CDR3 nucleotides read TGTGCCAGCAGTTACTCATTGGGAACTAGAGCCAAAAACATTCAGTACTTC. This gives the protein CASSYSLGTRAKNIQYF.

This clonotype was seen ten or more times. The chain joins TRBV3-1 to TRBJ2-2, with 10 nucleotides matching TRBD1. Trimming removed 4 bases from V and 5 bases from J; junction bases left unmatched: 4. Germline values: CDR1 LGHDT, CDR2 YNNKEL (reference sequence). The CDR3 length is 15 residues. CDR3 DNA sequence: TGTGCCAGCAGCCCCCGGGACAGGGGAACCGGGGAGCTGTTTTTT. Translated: CASSPRDRGTGELFF. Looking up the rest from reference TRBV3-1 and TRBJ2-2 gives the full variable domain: DTAVSQTPKYLVTQMGNDKSIKCEQNLGHDTMYWYKQDSKKFLKIMFSYNNKELIINETVPNRFSPKSPDKAHLNLHINSLELGDSAVYFCASSPRDRGTGELFFGEGSRLTVL.

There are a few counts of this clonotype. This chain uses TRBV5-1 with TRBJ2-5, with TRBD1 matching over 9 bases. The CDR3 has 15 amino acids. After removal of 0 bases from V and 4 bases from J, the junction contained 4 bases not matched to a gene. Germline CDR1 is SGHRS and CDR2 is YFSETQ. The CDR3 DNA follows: TGCGCCAGCAGCTTGGAGGGACAGGGAGGAGAGACCCAGTACTTC. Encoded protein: CASSLEGQGGETQYF. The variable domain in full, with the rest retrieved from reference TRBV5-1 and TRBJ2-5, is KAGVTQTPRYLIKTRGQQVTLSCSPISGHRSVSWYQQTPGQGLQFLFEYFSETQRNKGNFPGRFSGRQFSNSRSEMNVSTLELGDSALYLCASSLEGQGGETQYFGPGTRLLVL.

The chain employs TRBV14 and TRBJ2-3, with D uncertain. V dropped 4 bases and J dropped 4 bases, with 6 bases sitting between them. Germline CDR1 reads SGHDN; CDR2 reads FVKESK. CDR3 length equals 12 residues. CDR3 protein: CASSRPSDTQYF. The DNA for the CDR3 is TGTGCCAGCAGCCGCCCCTCAGATACGCAGTATTTT.

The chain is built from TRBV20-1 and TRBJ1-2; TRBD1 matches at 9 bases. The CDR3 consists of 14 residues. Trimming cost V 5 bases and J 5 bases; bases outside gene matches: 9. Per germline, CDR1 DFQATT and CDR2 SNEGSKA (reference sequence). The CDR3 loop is CSAPSMDRGYGYTF. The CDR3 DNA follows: TGCAGTGCTCCCTCCATGGACAGGGGATATGGCTACACCTTC.

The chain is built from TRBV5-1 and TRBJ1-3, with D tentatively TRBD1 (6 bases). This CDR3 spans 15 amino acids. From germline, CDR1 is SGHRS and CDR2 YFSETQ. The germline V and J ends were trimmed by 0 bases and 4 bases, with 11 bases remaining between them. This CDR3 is CASSLDTGSGNTIYF. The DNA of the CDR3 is TGCGCCAGCAGCTTGGATACAGGGTCAGGAAACACCATATATTTT.

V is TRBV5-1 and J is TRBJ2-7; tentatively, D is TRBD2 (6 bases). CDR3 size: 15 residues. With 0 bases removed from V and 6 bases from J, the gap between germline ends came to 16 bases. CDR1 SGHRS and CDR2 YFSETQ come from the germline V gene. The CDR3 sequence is CASSLDGSHRGEQYF. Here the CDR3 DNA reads TGCGCCAGCAGCTTGGACGGGAGCCATCGGGGCGAGCAGTACTTC.